Sequencing of this T cell receptor beta chain was carried out in a study of cytomegalovirus exposure and HLA in healthy donors. Use of 60 Vbeta and 13 Jbeta primers characterized the PCR. The repertoire was sequenced with immunoSEQ multiplex PCR; TCRdb's copy has only in-frame clones and lacks some. The table has around 44,000 clones, 87% seen once; the top ten hold around 8%. CDR3 length equals 15 residues. CDR1 is SNHLY and CDR2 is FYNNEI in the germline V gene. Trimming took 9 bases from V and 4 from J, leaving 22 bases between them. The sample comprised PBMCs. This chain links TRBV2 with TRBJ2-7; D is unclear. The sequence derives from a middle-aged woman in good health and CMV-seropositive. DNA for the CDR3: TGTGCCAGTATTTTCAAGCAGAAGGCGGCATACGAGCAGTACTTC. Amino acid sequence: CASIFKQKAAYEQYF.